The rows below give T cell receptor beta chains drawn from one sample of a study of cytomegalovirus exposure and HLA in healthy donors. The repertoire was sequenced with immunoSEQ multiplex PCR; TCRdb's copy has only in-frame clones and lacks some. The table has approximately 110,000 clones, roughly three quarters seen once. The sequenced sample was PBMCs. All receptors derive from a male donor in good health and CMV-seronegative. Both conserved end residues are part of each CDR3. Each record gives: D gene, V gene, clone size, J gene, CDR3 protein, CDR3 DNA. D genes are given only for firm matches. Size values are once, few and many counts, or a class for expanded clones, and some rows have none.

>TRBD1|TRBV10-3|NA|TRBJ2-1
CAISPPGQGTDEQFF
TGTGCCATCAGTCCACCGGGACAGGGAACAGATGAGCAGTTCTTC
>TRBD2|TRBV11-3|NA|TRBJ2-7
CASSWSGTSGSHEQYF
TGTGCCAGCAGCTGGTCCGGGACTAGCGGGAGCCACGAGCAGTACTTC
>TRBD2|TRBV5-4|few|TRBJ2-1
CASSQVAGGVDEQFF
TGTGCCAGCAGCCAAGTAGCGGGAGGTGTTGATGAGCAGTTCTTC
>NA|TRBV6-1|few|TRBJ2-7
CASSDLGAGPSYEQYF
TGTGCCAGCAGTGACCTGGGGGCAGGGCCATCCTACGAGCAGTACTTC
>NA|TRBV28|NA|TRBJ2-1
CASSLPPLGGNNEQFF
TGTGCCAGCAGTTTACCCCCCCTCGGGGGTAACAATGAGCAGTTCTTC
>NA|TRBV28|NA|TRBJ1-2
CASSLRYRERVGYTF
TGTGCCAGCAGTTTAAGGTACAGGGAGAGGGTTGGCTACACCTTC
>NA|TRBV14|NA|TRBJ1-2
CASSSRLGGAGYGYTF
TGTGCCAGCAGCTCGCGCCTGGGGGGGGCGGGCTATGGCTACACCTTC
>NA|TRBV7-3|few|TRBJ2-5
CASSSMGGAQETQYF
TGTGCCAGCAGCTCGATGGGGGGAGCGCAAGAGACCCAGTACTTC
>NA|TRBV5-1|NA|TRBJ2-5
CASSLEATARETQYF
TGCGCCAGCAGCTTGGAGGCGACAGCCAGAGAGACCCAGTACTTC
>TRBD2|TRBV29-1|NA|TRBJ2-2
CSVAGTSGKNTGELFF
TGCAGCGTTGCCGGGACTAGCGGGAAGAACACCGGGGAGCTGTTTTTT
>TRBD2|TRBV14|NA|TRBJ2-3
CASSQVGWRGTDTQYF
TGTGCCAGCAGCCAAGTAGGCTGGCGGGGGACAGATACGCAGTATTTT
>NA|TRBV4-2|NA|TRBJ2-5
CASSQDYGGTQETQYF
TGTGCCAGCAGCCAAGATTACGGAGGGACCCAAGAGACCCAGTACTTC
>NA|TRBV7-2|NA|TRBJ1-1
CASSFSGGEGTEAFF
TGTGCCAGCAGCTTTTCTGGGGGGGAAGGGACTGAAGCTTTCTTT
>TRBD1|TRBV15|NA|TRBJ2-6
CATSRRQGRGYSERNVLTF
TGTGCCACCAGCAGACGACAGGGAAGGGGATACTCTGAACGGAACGTCCTGACTTTC
>TRBD1|TRBV2|NA|TRBJ2-7
CASSESGGQGIHEQYF
TGTGCCAGCAGTGAAAGCGGGGGACAGGGGATTCACGAGCAGTACTTC
>TRBD2|TRBV6-6|NA|TRBJ2-1
CASSRTSGRTYNEQFF
TGTGCCAGCAGTCGGACTAGCGGGAGGACTTACAATGAGCAGTTCTTC
>TRBD1|TRBV19|NA|TRBJ2-5
CASSPRTGGLQETQYF
TGTGCCAGTAGTCCGCGGACAGGGGGCCTTCAAGAGACCCAGTACTTC
>NA|TRBV4-2|few|TRBJ2-6
CASSDNSGANVLTF
TGTGCCAGCAGCGACAACTCTGGGGCCAACGTCCTGACTTTC
>TRBD1|TRBV19|NA|TRBJ2-2
CASSMGQGAGTGELFF
TGTGCCAGTAGTATGGGACAGGGGGCAGGAACCGGGGAGCTGTTTTTT
>NA|TRBV2|few|TRBJ2-7
CASTGLYEQYF
TGTGCCAGCACAGGGCTCTACGAGCAGTACTTC
>NA|TRBV6-5|NA|TRBJ1-5
CASSSPDSSNNQPQHF
TGTGCCAGCAGTTCCCCGGACAGTTCTAACAATCAGCCCCAGCATTTT
>NA|TRBV28|NA|TRBJ1-5
CASSLGRSQPQHF
TGTGCCAGCAGTTTAGGTAGAAGTCAGCCCCAGCATTTT
>NA|TRBV5-6|once|TRBJ1-4
CASSLVGRSEKLFF
TGTGCCAGCAGCTTGGTAGGGAGAAGTGAAAAACTGTTTTTT
>NA|TRBV9|NA|TRBJ1-1
CASSASWGGEAFF
TGTGCCAGCAGCGCTTCCTGGGGGGGTGAAGCTTTCTTT
>TRBD1|TRBV29-1|NA|TRBJ2-5
CSFPRQGEETQYF
TGCAGCTTTCCTCGACAGGGAGAAGAGACCCAGTACTTC
>NA|TRBV11-2|NA|TRBJ2-7
CARSFAMREQYF
TGTGCCAGGAGCTTCGCGATGAGGGAGCAGTACTTC
>NA|TRBV27|NA|TRBJ1-5
CASTLGLDSRFRQPQHF
TGTGCCAGCACTTTGGGGTTGGACAGCCGCTTCCGGCAGCCCCAGCATTTT
>TRBD1|TRBV19|NA|TRBJ1-5
CASSIKGGHQPQHF
TGTGCCAGTAGTATAAAAGGGGGCCATCAGCCCCAGCATTTT
>NA|TRBV6-6|NA|TRBJ1-1
CASKYQGNTEAFF
TGTGCCAGCAAGTACCAGGGTAACACTGAAGCTTTCTTT
>NA|TRBV29-1|NA|TRBJ2-7
CSVDNEQYF
TGCAGCGTTGACAACGAGCAGTACTTC
>NA|TRBV9|NA|TRBJ2-2
CASSAGGGELFF
TGTGCCAGCAGCGCCGGAGGCGGGGAGCTGTTTTTT
>TRBD1|TRBV5-1|NA|TRBJ2-7
CASSPDRVHEQYF
TGCGCCAGCAGTCCTGACAGGGTCCACGAGCAGTACTTC
>NA|TRBV5-1|NA|TRBJ2-7
CASSLGQVYEQYF
TGCGCCAGCAGCTTGGGGCAGGTCTACGAGCAGTACTTC
>NA|TRBV29-1|NA|TRBJ2-2
CSAAGSRGTGELFF
TGCAGCGCGGCCGGGTCGCGTGGCACCGGGGAGCTGTTTTTT
>NA|TRBV7-9|NA|TRBJ2-7
CASSPLEPAGSYEQYF
TGTGCCAGCAGCCCTCTGGAGCCGGCCGGCTCCTACGAGCAGTACTTC
>NA|TRBV5-1|NA|TRBJ1-1
CASSLEGGNTEAFF
TGCGCCAGCAGCTTGGAAGGGGGAAACACTGAGGCTTTCTTT
>TRBD1|TRBV7-9|NA|TRBJ2-1
CASSGTGQGNNEQFF
TGTGCCAGCAGTGGGACGGGACAGGGGAACAATGAGCAGTTCTTC
>NA|TRBV7-9|NA|TRBJ1-4
CASSRVATTRGEKLFF
TGTGCCAGCAGCAGAGTTGCCACGACACGGGGGGAAAAACTGTTTTTT
>TRBD2|TRBV5-1|NA|TRBJ2-7
CASSSDILGGTSEQYF
TGCGCCAGCAGCTCAGACATACTCGGGGGGACCTCCGAGCAGTACTTC
>NA|TRBV9|once|TRBJ1-1
CASSVGVGAEAFF
TGTGCCAGCAGCGTAGGGGTAGGGGCCGAAGCTTTCTTT
>TRBD2|TRBV5-4|NA|TRBJ2-1
CASSKGNGRELNEQFF
TGTGCCAGCAGCAAGGGGAACGGGCGGGAGCTGAATGAGCAGTTCTTC
>NA|TRBV19|NA|TRBJ1-2
CATKWRDANYGYTF
TGTGCCACCAAGTGGCGGGATGCAAACTATGGCTACACCTTC
>NA|TRBV4-3|NA|TRBJ2-2
CASSQDGSLNTGELFF
TGCGCCAGCAGCCAAGATGGCTCCTTGAACACCGGGGAGCTGTTTTTT
>TRBD2|TRBV29-1|once|TRBJ2-3
CSFIRLAVVGDTQYF
TGCAGCTTCATAAGACTAGCGGTTGTTGGGGATACGCAGTATTTT
>TRBD2|TRBV25-1|NA|TRBJ2-7
CASSDQAGGVYEQYF
TGTGCCAGCAGTGACCAAGCGGGAGGGGTTTACGAGCAGTACTTC
>TRBD2|TRBV10-3|NA|TRBJ2-3
CAISEDAAGERDTQYF
TGTGCCATCAGTGAGGACGCAGCGGGAGAGAGAGATACGCAGTATTTT
>NA|TRBV30|once|TRBJ1-4
CAWSQTPGTREDF
TGTGCCTGGAGTCAAACCCCCGGGACGCGGGAAGATTTT
>TRBD2|TRBV6-4|NA|TRBJ2-1
CASSDRAGYYNEQFF
TGTGCCAGCAGTGACAGAGCGGGGTACTACAATGAGCAGTTCTTC
>TRBD2|TRBV7-2|NA|TRBJ2-2
CASSSSGKAGELFF
TGTGCCAGCAGCTCTAGCGGGAAGGCCGGGGAGCTGTTTTTT